This TCR beta chain was recorded in a study of shared clonotypes between healthy human individuals. Per the germline V gene, CDR1 is SNHLY and CDR2 is FYNNEI. The CDR3 covers 15 residues. V shed 5 bases and J shed 1 base, with 14 bases lying between them. Profiled with immunoSEQ multiplex PCR; TCRdb holds only in-frame clones, not every one. The sample holds about 2 million clones, less than 95% seen once. The naive CD8 subset, CD45RO-negative cells positively selected for CCR7, excluded terminally differentiated effector memory CD45RA+ cells. The rearrangement links TRBV2 to TRBJ1-1, with TRBD1 as a possible D gene (6 bases). The sequencing input was naive CD8+ T cells sorted from blood. The clonotype comes from a man between 18 and 29 years old in good health. The CDR3 protein is CASSSLQGRNTEAFF. The CDR3 DNA follows: TGTGCCAGCAGTTCATTACAGGGCCGGAACACTGAAGCTTTCTTT.